The 9 T cell receptor beta chains presented below share a single source sample, sequenced in a study of T cells after yellow fever vaccination. A single record per CDR3 protein comes from TCRdb applying MiXCR to the 5' RACE reads. The table records just under 600,000 distinct CDR3 sequences, approximately 13% of them present only once. The sample in question was PBMCs, obtained on the day of the yellow fever booster vaccination. These receptors came from a man aged 30 to 45 who received the YFV17D yellow fever vaccine.

The gene calls are TRBV20-1 and TRBJ1-1; D perhaps matches TRBD1 (5 bases). The CDR3 has 15 amino acids. Germline CDR1 and CDR2: DFQATT and SNEGSKA (reference sequence). V lost 6 bases to trimming and J lost 5 bases, with 22 bases between them. The chain's CDR3 is CSAKSGAGKETEAFF. In nucleotides, the CDR3 is TGCAGTGCCAAGAGCGGTGCAGGGAAGGAGACTGAAGCTTTCTTT.

This clonotype was seen many times. This chain uses TRBV7-2 with TRBJ2-7, with TRBD1 matching over 10 bases. In germline, CDR1 is SGHTA, CDR2 FQGNSA. This CDR3 has 15 residues. The V and J ends lost 5 bases and 1 base, in that order; junction bases with no gene match: 5. DNA for the CDR3: TGTGCCAGCAGCCCGCCGGGACAGGGGTCCTACGAGCAGTACTTC. This encodes CASSPPGQGSYEQYF.

The genes are TRBV12-3 or TRBV12-4 and TRBJ1-1; D not certain. Trimming left V 2 bases short and J 6 bases short, with 13 bases between. The CDR3 has 14 residues. CDR3: CASSLYREVPEAFF. The CDR3 DNA follows: TGTGCCAGCAGTTTATATCGGGAGGTTCCTGAAGCTTTCTTT.

The chain carries TRBV3-1 and TRBJ1-2, with D unresolved. The CDR3 totals 11 residues. Trimming removed 3 bases from V and 5 bases from J, with 4 bases in between. Germline V gives CDR1 LGHDT, CDR2 YNNKEL (reference sequence). The CDR3 region is CASSQAYGYTF. CDR3 DNA: TGTGCCAGCAGCCAGGCGTATGGCTACACCTTC.

The rearrangement links TRBV7-2 to TRBJ2-7; 10 positions match TRBD2. V lost 5 bases to trimming and J lost 2 bases; unmatched junction nucleotides: 6. The CDR3 loop spans 15 amino acids. The germline CDR1 and CDR2 sequences are SGHTA and FQGNSA. The DNA of the CDR3 is TGTGCCAGCAGCCTCCGGACTAGCGGTGCCTACGAGCAGTACTTC. Its protein is CASSLRTSGAYEQYF.

The V call is TRBV15, the J call TRBJ1-1, with D possibly TRBD1 on 6 matching bases. The germline V and J ends were trimmed by 8 bases and 0 bases, with 10 bases remaining between them. This CDR3 spans 13 amino acids. CDR1 and CDR2 (germline): LNHNV, YYDKDF (reference sequence). Written as DNA, the CDR3 is TGTGCCACCGGACAGCTTCTGAACACTGAAGCTTTCTTT. It codes for CATGQLLNTEAFF.

This rearrangement joins TRBV5-1 to TRBJ2-5; D possibly matches TRBD1 or TRBD2 (7 bases each). Deletions cut 4 bases from V and 0 bases from J, with 16 bases between. Germline CDR1 reads SGHRS; CDR2 reads YFSETQ. The CDR3 has 16 amino acids. CDR3 coding DNA: TGCGCCAGCAGCCCGATCAGGGGGGGGTACCAAGAGACCCAGTACTTC. Translating it yields CASSPIRGGYQETQYF.

This clonotype was counted a few times. V usage is TRBV10-3 and J usage is TRBJ2-1; 10 bases align to TRBD2. This CDR3 contains 13 residues. Per the germline V gene, CDR1 is ENHRY and CDR2 is SYGVKD. Losses at the gene ends were 5 bases for V and 8 bases for J; bases not matched to a gene: 3. The CDR3 spells CAISSGRGYEQFF. CDR3 sequence (DNA): TGTGCCATCAGTAGCGGGAGGGGGTATGAGCAGTTCTTC.

The chain combines TRBV5-1 with TRBJ2-4, with TRBD1 identical over 7 bases. Germline V gives CDR1 SGHRS, CDR2 YFSETQ. The V and J ends lost 3 bases and 5 bases, in that order; junction bases with no gene match: 8. The CDR3 has 15 residues. In DNA, the CDR3 is TGCGCCAGCAGCTCCACAAGGGGGCGCGAAAACATTCAGTACTTC. It specifies CASSSTRGRENIQYF.